This T cell receptor (beta chain) emerged from a study of T-cell memory formation after mild COVID-19. Overall study findings and caveats: Pre-infection memory held some responding clones, suggesting pre-existing cross-reactive T cells responded. Whereas later expanders leaned CD4+, clones contracting day 15 to 85 showed a balanced CD4/CD8 makeup. SARS-CoV-2 specificity of second-wave clones peaking day 37 was unconfirmed.

Details on this clonotype: The antigen remains undetermined.

The CDR3 is 18 residues long. Trimming took 4 bases from V and 7 from J; bases not matched to a gene: 13. The germline V gene has CDR1 SEHNR and CDR2 FQNEAQ (reference sequence). cDNA libraries for TCR alpha and TCR beta, carrying sample barcodes and UMIs, came from 5'RACE with constant-segment primers. MiXCR was run by TCRdb on the 5' RACE reads, yielding one entry per CDR3 protein. This sample carries about 430,000 distinct CDR3 sequences, roughly 26% of them seen once, and the ten largest clones take about 8.7%. This clonotype originated in an adult woman who had mild COVID-19 (a few samples of this study predate the infection). Cell type and time point are not known. Material: PBMCs or a T cell subset sorted from them (not recorded which). V and J are TRBV7-9 and TRBJ2-1, with 13 bases identical to TRBD2. The CDR3 spells CASSSTWTSGRAWNEQFF. The CDR3 DNA reads as TGTGCCAGCAGCTCTACTTGGACTAGCGGGAGAGCCTGGAATGAGCAGTTCTTC.